Below are 27 T cell receptor beta chains sequenced from a single sample in a study of T-cell reconstitution after alpha-beta-depleted transplantation in children. The library targeted TCRbeta and was prepared with unique molecular identifiers. TCRdb used MiXCR to reprocess the PCR reads, holding one entry per CDR3 protein. The sample contains approximately 400,000 distinct CDR3 sequences, 11% of which appear only once. The sequencing used PBMCs from the stem cell graft donor, collected from the stem cell graft. These receptors originate from a human donor who donated a stem cell graft to a child with acute myeloid leukemia.

V is TRBV5-4 and J is TRBJ2-1; TRBD2 is a possible D gene (7 bases). CDR1 is SGHNT, CDR2 YYREEE, per germline (reference sequence). The V gene lost 0 bases and the J gene lost 4 bases, with 14 bases spanning the gap. The CDR3 has 16 amino acids. This CDR3 reads CASSLDEGGPYNEQFF. CDR3 nucleotides: TGTGCCAGCAGCTTGGATGAGGGGGGGCCGTACAATGAGCAGTTCTTC.

The chain carries TRBV20-1 and TRBJ2-2; D gene uncertain. Trimming took off 1 base at V and 1 base at J, with 10 bases between the two ends. From germline, CDR1 is DFQATT and CDR2 SNEGSKA (reference sequence). The CDR3 has 15 residues. CDR3: CSARASSKNTGELFF. The CDR3 DNA reads TGCAGTGCTAGAGCTAGTAGTAAGAACACCGGGGAGCTGTTTTTT.

The rearrangement links TRBV6-4 to TRBJ2-3; 10 bases are a match to TRBD2. Germline CDR1 MRHNA, CDR2 SNTAGT. Germline trimming cut 3 bases from V and 4 bases from J; bases unmatched to any gene: 4. The CDR3 extends over 15 amino acids. The CDR3 DNA reads TGTGCCAGCAGTGAACAAGGACTAGCGGCAGATACGCAGTATTTT. Protein product: CASSEQGLAADTQYF.

This clonotype was counted a few times. The chain combines TRBV20-1 with TRBJ2-7; 10 bases match TRBD2. The CDR3 runs to 17 residues. In germline, CDR1 is DFQATT, CDR2 SNEGSKA (reference sequence). The trim removed 0 bases at V and 2 bases at J, leaving 10 bases unmatched. The CDR3 DNA reads as TGCAGTGCTAGAGATGGGGGAGCGGGAGGGCGAACCTACGAGCAGTACTTC. Amino acid sequence: CSARDGGAGGRTYEQYF.

J is TRBJ2-7 and V is TRBV7-6; 9 nucleotides line up with TRBD2. CDR1 SGHVS and CDR2 FNYEAQ come from the germline V gene. The CDR3 has 18 amino acids. V dropped 4 bases and J dropped 3; count of bases not matched to a gene: 16. CDR3 protein: CASSSIAGDGISFYEQYF. Here the CDR3 DNA reads TGTGCCAGCAGCTCCATAGCGGGAGACGGTATTTCATTCTACGAGCAGTACTTC.

The chain uses TRBV7-9 and TRBJ2-1; the match to TRBD1 covers 7 bases. Unmatched junction bases numbered 3, after V lost 0 bases and J lost 1 base. This CDR3 is 16 amino acids long. Per germline, CDR1 SEHNR and CDR2 FQNEAQ (reference sequence). The CDR3 region is CASSLADRSSYNEQFF. The CDR3 DNA sequence: TGTGCCAGCAGCTTAGCGGACAGGAGTTCCTACAATGAGCAGTTCTTC.

This sequence joins TRBV3-1 and TRBJ2-4, with D hard to call. The length of the CDR3 is 17 residues. V was trimmed by 0 bases and J by 0 bases, leaving 12 bases between them. The germline gives CDR1 LGHDT, CDR2 YNNKEL (reference sequence). The DNA for the CDR3 is TGTGCCAGCAGCCAAGACCCGGGCACCCTAGCCAAAAACATTCAGTACTTC. Translation gives CASSQDPGTLAKNIQYF. The complete variable domain, with remaining parts taken from reference TRBV3-1 and TRBJ2-4, reads DTAVSQTPKYLVTQMGNDKSIKCEQNLGHDTMYWYKQDSKKFLKIMFSYNNKELIINETVPNRFSPKSPDKAHLNLHINSLELGDSAVYFCASSQDPGTLAKNIQYFGAGTRLSVL.

The chain recombines TRBV7-8 with TRBJ1-5; 8 bases fit TRBD1. Germline trimming cut 1 base from V and 0 bases from J; bases unmatched to any gene: 8. CDR3 length: 18 residues. Germline CDR1 reads SGHVS; CDR2 reads FQNEAQ. CDR3 sequence: CASSLGRGTGDSNQPQHF. DNA for the CDR3: TGTGCCAGCAGCTTAGGTCGAGGGACAGGAGATAGCAATCAGCCCCAGCATTTT.

At least ten counts were recorded for this clonotype. The rearrangement joins TRBV5-1 to TRBJ2-1, with D perhaps TRBD2 (6 bases). The CDR3 totals 17 residues. V was pared by 0 bases and J by 4 bases, with 17 bases between. CDR1 is SGHRS and CDR2 is YFSETQ in the germline V gene. DNA of the CDR3: TGCGCCAGCAGCTTGGGGACTGGCGGGGCGAGGTACAATGAGCAGTTCTTC. It is translated as CASSLGTGGARYNEQFF.

The chain combines TRBV29-1 with TRBJ2-6; D call uncertain. CDR3 length: 14 residues. V was clipped by 4 bases and J by 0 bases, with 7 bases between them. Germline V gene sequence: CDR1 SQVTM, CDR2 ANQGSEA. The CDR3 sequence: CSVGSSSGANVLTF. In nucleotides, the CDR3 is TGCAGCGTTGGGTCTAGCTCTGGGGCCAACGTCCTGACTTTC. The full variable domain, with the rest looked up from reference TRBV29-1 and TRBJ2-6, is SAVISQKPSRDICQRGTSLTIQCQVDSQVTMMFWYRQQPGQSLTLIATANQGSEATYESGFVIDKFPISRPNLTFSTLTVSNMSPEDSSIYLCSVGSSSGANVLTFGAGSRLTVL.

V gene TRBV7-9 combines with J gene TRBJ1-1; 9 nucleotides line up with TRBD1. Losses at the gene ends were 4 bases for V and 5 bases for J; bases not matched to a gene: 8. This CDR3 spans 15 amino acids. In germline, CDR1 is SEHNR, CDR2 FQNEAQ (reference sequence). CDR3 sequence reads: CASSSPGQGRTEAFF. CDR3 coding DNA: TGTGCCAGCAGCTCTCCGGGACAGGGAAGGACTGAAGCTTTCTTT.

The V and J genes are TRBV6-5 and TRBJ1-3, with 8 bases lining up with TRBD1. Germline V lookup: CDR1 MNHEY, CDR2 SVGAGI. Trimming removed 0 bases from V and 0 bases from J; junction bases left unmatched: 7. CDR3 length: 18 amino acids. CDR3: CASSYSITGGHSGNTIYF. The CDR3 nucleotides are TGTGCCAGCAGTTACTCGATAACAGGGGGACACTCTGGAAACACCATATATTTT.

This chain uses TRBV5-5 with TRBJ2-7; D remains ambiguous. V was pared by 4 bases and J by 6 bases, with 11 bases between. The germline gives CDR1 SGHKS, CDR2 YYEKEE (reference sequence). CDR3 size: 12 residues. The CDR3 loop is CASSPVSLEQYF. The DNA of the CDR3 is TGTGCCAGCAGCCCGGTAAGCCTCGAGCAGTACTTC.

There are a few counts of this clonotype. The chain uses TRBV27 and TRBJ2-3; 11 bases are a match to TRBD2. CDR1 and CDR2 (germline): MNHEY, SMNVEV (reference sequence). This CDR3 is built from 15 residues. V shed 7 bases, J shed 1 base, and the junction held 4 bases outside the gene matches. Here the CDR3 reads CASNRLAGRTDTQYF. The CDR3 DNA follows: TGTGCCAGCAACCGACTAGCGGGGCGCACAGATACGCAGTATTTT.

This sequence joins TRBV12-3 or TRBV12-4 and TRBJ2-3, with 10 bases matching TRBD2. The CDR3 length is 17 residues. Losses at the gene ends were 2 bases for V and 1 base for J; bases not matched to a gene: 6. The CDR3 spells CASSLYGLAERTDTQYF. CDR3 coding DNA: TGTGCCAGCAGTTTATACGGACTAGCGGAGCGCACAGATACGCAGTATTTT.

The genes are TRBV5-4 and TRBJ2-1; 12 nucleotides match TRBD1. The CDR3 is 14 residues long. V lost 2 bases and J lost 8; bases outside the gene matches: 2. Germline CDR1 reads SGHNT; CDR2 reads YYREEE (reference sequence). CDR3 amino acids: CASSFGTGGYEQFF. In DNA form, the CDR3 reads TGTGCCAGCAGCTTTGGGACAGGGGGCTATGAGCAGTTCTTC.

This clonotype has a handful of counts. This chain joins TRBV15 and TRBJ1-5; D is unclear. Germline CDR1 is LNHNV and CDR2 is YYDKDF (reference sequence). The CDR3 spans 18 residues. With 0 bases removed from V and 2 bases from J, the gap between germline ends came to 17 bases. The CDR3 sequence is CATSRDQGGLPGNQPQHF. The CDR3 nucleotides read TGTGCCACCAGCAGAGATCAAGGAGGACTCCCGGGCAATCAGCCCCAGCATTTT.

This clonotype was seen repeatedly, ten times or more. J is TRBJ2-1 and V is TRBV10-3; D unresolved. The CDR3 contains 16 residues. In germline, CDR1 is ENHRY, CDR2 SYGVKD. V was shortened by 2 bases and J by 10 bases, with 21 bases between the two germline ends. The CDR3 reads CAISELTPPARGEQFF. CDR3 DNA: TGTGCCATCAGTGAGCTGACTCCGCCCGCGAGAGGAGAGCAGTTCTTC.

The rearrangement uses TRBV30 and TRBJ1-6; 8 bases are shared with TRBD1. In germline, CDR1 is GTSNPN, CDR2 SVGIG (reference sequence). V gave up 5 bases and J gave up 9 bases; unmatched junction bases: 6. The CDR3 has 13 amino acids. DNA for the CDR3: TGTGCCTGGGCCCAGGGGGCGATTTCACCCCTCCACTTT. Its translation: CAWAQGAISPLHF.

The rearrangement uses TRBV5-6 and TRBJ2-7; 9 positions match TRBD1. The germline V gene encodes CDR1 SGHDT and CDR2 YYEEEE. The CDR3 runs to 12 residues. The CDR3 bases are TGTGCCAGCAGCTTGGCCGGGACAGGGCCTTTCGTC. Amino acid sequence: CASSLAGTGPFV.

This clonotype was picked up a small number of times. This chain joins TRBV29-1 and TRBJ2-3, with 8 positions matching TRBD1. V lost 7 bases to trimming and J lost 5 bases; unmatched junction nucleotides: 11. This CDR3 spans 14 amino acids. Per germline, CDR1 SQVTM and CDR2 ANQGSEA. CDR3 coding DNA: TGCAGCGCCATGCCCCAGGGGGCCGAAGATACGCAGTATTTT. It is translated as CSAMPQGAEDTQYF.

In this sample, this clonotype turned up many times. J is TRBJ2-1 and V is TRBV9; D call uncertain. Per the germline V gene, CDR1 is SGDLS and CDR2 is YYNGEE. V was trimmed by 4 bases and J by 0 bases, leaving 5 bases between them. The CDR3 is 13 residues long. CDR3 residues: CASSITSYNEQFF. DNA for the CDR3: TGTGCCAGCAGCATTACCTCCTACAATGAGCAGTTCTTC.

This chain links TRBV29-1 with TRBJ2-3; 8 nucleotides line up with TRBD2. The CDR3 consists of 13 residues. Germline lookup yields CDR1 SQVTM and CDR2 ANQGSEA. V lost 7 bases to trimming and J lost 2 bases; unmatched junction nucleotides: 5. The CDR3 coding sequence is TGCAGCGGGATAGCGGGGAACACAGATACGCAGTATTTT. Translated: CSGIAGNTDTQYF.

This clonotype was recorded a few times. Here the CDR3 reads CASSLLAGGQSYNEQFF. The CDR3 DNA reads TGTGCCAGCAGTTTACTAGCGGGGGGCCAATCCTACAATGAGCAGTTCTTC. The chain carries TRBV27 and TRBJ2-1; 11 positions agree with TRBD2. CDR1 is MNHEY and CDR2 is SMNVEV in the germline V gene (reference sequence). This CDR3 region has 17 residues. J lost 1 base, V lost 2 bases, and 4 bases had no gene match.

As regards this clonotype: Its ends do not fully match the called genes, so a read error is possible. This chain joins TRBV5-1 and TRBJ2-2; D possibly matches TRBD1 or TRBD2 (5 bases each). From germline, CDR1 is SGHRS and CDR2 YFSETQ. This CDR3 contains 14 residues. The CDR3 region has the DNA TGCGCCAGCAGCTTGCAACCAGAGACCGGGGACCTGTTTTTT. Translated, it gives CASSLQPETGDLFF.

This clonotype was found once. V gene TRBV20-1 combines with J gene TRBJ2-5; tentatively, D is TRBD1 (6 bases). This CDR3 is 13 amino acids long. The germline gives CDR1 DFQATT, CDR2 SNEGSKA (reference sequence). V lost 5 bases and J lost 1, with 11 bases in between. The CDR3 region has the DNA TGCAGTGCTGGACAGCATTCCCAAGAGACCCAGTACTTC. As protein: CSAGQHSQETQYF.

Only a few counts were recorded for this clonotype. V is TRBV6-6 and J is TRBJ2-7, with 9 bases lining up with TRBD1. Germline V gene sequence: CDR1 MNHNY, CDR2 SVGAGI (reference sequence). J gave up 3 bases and V 10 bases, and 7 bases lay outside the gene matches. The length of the CDR3 is 13 residues. CDR3 sequence (DNA): TGTGCCATCGCTGGACAGGGGAACTACGAGCAGTACTTC. Its protein is CAIAGQGNYEQYF.